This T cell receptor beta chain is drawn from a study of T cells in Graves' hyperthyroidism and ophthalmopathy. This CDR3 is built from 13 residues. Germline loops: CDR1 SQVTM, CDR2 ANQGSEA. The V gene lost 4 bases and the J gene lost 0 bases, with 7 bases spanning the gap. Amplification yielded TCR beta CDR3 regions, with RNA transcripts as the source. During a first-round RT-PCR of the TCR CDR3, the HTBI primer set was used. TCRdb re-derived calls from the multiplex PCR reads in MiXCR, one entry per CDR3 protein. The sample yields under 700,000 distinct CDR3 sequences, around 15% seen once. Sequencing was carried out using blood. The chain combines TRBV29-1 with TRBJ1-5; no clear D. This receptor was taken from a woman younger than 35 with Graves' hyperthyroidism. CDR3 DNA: TGCAGCGTTGCCAGAAATAGCAATCAGCCCCAGCATTTT. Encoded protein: CSVARNSNQPQHF.